This is a list of T cell receptor beta chains from one sample in a study of blood T cell repertoires in COVID-19. Some clones are missing from TCRdb's copy, which holds only in-frame ones; the method was immunoSEQ multiplex PCR. The table includes nearly 200,000 clones, 70% to 90% detected once. The sample taken for sequencing was peripheral blood. The receptors shown here come from a woman in her thirties or forties who had recovered from COVID-19. The CDR3 runs from the conserved cysteine through the conserved F or W. The D gene is left open where the match is weak.

V gene	D gene	J gene	CDR3 protein
TRBV6-5	.	TRBJ1-4	CASSPSLEKLFF
TRBV2	TRBD2	TRBJ2-5	CASSARLAGKETQYF
TRBV9	TRBD2	TRBJ2-5	CASSQGLAGFQGVQETQYF
TRBV30	.	TRBJ2-6	CAWSTWDTVSGANVLSF
TRBV19	.	TRBJ2-1	CASSTSRARYNEQFF
TRBV5-4	.	TRBJ2-7	CASSFQVLDEQYF
TRBV7-2	TRBD1	TRBJ1-4	CASSLASTGSTTNEKLFF
TRBV7-9	TRBD1	TRBJ1-1	CASSVADRDHEAFF
TRBV4-2	TRBD1	TRBJ1-6	CASSQARQGDSSPLHF
TRBV24-1	TRBD2	TRBJ2-1	CATRGGAGWRDEQFF
TRBV27	TRBD1	TRBJ2-1	CASRPRSGQGGNEQFF
TRBV9	.	TRBJ2-3	CASTLRQDSDTQYF
TRBV6-2/TRBV6-3	.	TRBJ2-5	CASSRWPQETQYF
TRBV10-3	TRBD2	TRBJ2-1	CAISESTSGSNEQFF
TRBV27	.	TRBJ1-5	CASSLTENQPQHF
TRBV6-6	TRBD2	TRBJ2-3	CASSHNRYGTSGTDTQYF
TRBV6-5	.	TRBJ1-3	CASSYSNGVGNTIYF
TRBV7-2	TRBD2	TRBJ2-3	CASSLERLAVITDTQYF
TRBV7-6	.	TRBJ2-5	CASSLTKVGDQETQYF
TRBV27	TRBD1	TRBJ1-3	CASSSGQGGSGNTIYF
TRBV30	.	TRBJ1-6	CAWSIRGVSPLHF
TRBV7-9	.	TRBJ1-2	CASSPAQAVGYTF
TRBV6-5	.	TRBJ1-4	CASSYSRGATNEKLFF
TRBV30	.	TRBJ2-1	CAWSRWLGSASYNEQFF
TRBV19	TRBD1	TRBJ2-4	CAIGQVPLWYF
TRBV7-7	TRBD2	TRBJ2-1	CASSSGLAGVGNEQFF
TRBV5-5	.	TRBJ1-5	CASSPTGISQPQHF
TRBV7-9	TRBD2	TRBJ2-5	CASSLVGTSGETQYF
TRBV6-2/TRBV6-3	TRBD2	TRBJ2-7	CASSYREVNEQYF
TRBV6-5	TRBD1	TRBJ1-5	CASRTTGWSNQPQHF
TRBV2	TRBD1	TRBJ2-7	CASSGDSSASEQYF
TRBV18	TRBD1	TRBJ2-1	CASSPERGQGRGSSYNEQFF
TRBV15	TRBD1	TRBJ1-5	CATSIPGEGAHQPQHF
TRBV5-6	TRBD1	TRBJ2-1	CASSSQGEVYNEQFF
TRBV5-1	TRBD1	TRBJ1-2	CASSFGQGGNYGYTF
TRBV7-3	.	TRBJ2-3	CASSLNGVGDTQYF
TRBV19	.	TRBJ1-1	CASSNPKMRVVIDTEAFF
TRBV28	.	TRBJ1-2	CASSFRGNYGYTF
TRBV2	TRBD1	TRBJ2-1	CASNPRDRGANEQFF
TRBV4-1	.	TRBJ2-7	CASSQDVQGGYEQYF
TRBV15	.	TRBJ2-7	CATSSRDRDTDEQYF
TRBV7-9	.	TRBJ1-1	CASSLVPENTEAFF
TRBV2	.	TRBJ2-5	CASRATGQTYQETQYF
TRBV5-6	.	TRBJ2-1	CASSPRKGRFEQFF
TRBV7-9	TRBD1	TRBJ2-7	CASSLVGDGRGPYEQYF